This T cell receptor beta chain was sequenced for a study of follicular helper T cells after annual influenza vaccination. Here immunoSEQ multiplex PCR was the method, and the copy in TCRdb shows in-frame clones only, minus some. The sample has several thousand clones, 83% seen once. Time point given: 2014-2015 season, 7 days after vaccination. The receptor comes from an adult who received the influenza vaccine. The input for sequencing was CXCR5+ CD38- circulating T follicular helper cells from blood, taken 7 days after influenza vaccination. The subset was: circulating Tfh, non-naive CD4+CXCR5+PD-1+ (ICOS+CD38+ or ICOS-CD38-).

The CDR3 here is CASSDTGSFQETQYF. As DNA, the CDR3 is TGTGCCAGCAGCGATACAGGGTCCTTCCAAGAGACCCAGTACTTC. The genes are TRBV9 and TRBJ2-5; D perhaps matches TRBD1 (6 bases). Germline V CDR1 and CDR2: SGDLS, YYNGEE. The CDR3 length is 15 residues. Trimming shortened V by 3 bases and J by 1 base, and 13 bases separated the two germline ends. The full variable domain, its missing parts supplied by reference TRBV9 and TRBJ2-5, is DSGVTQTPKHLITATGQRVTLRCSPRSGDLSVYWYQQSLDQGLQFLIQYYNGEERAKGNILERFSAQQFPDLHSELNLSSLELGDSALYFCASSDTGSFQETQYFGPGTRLLVL.